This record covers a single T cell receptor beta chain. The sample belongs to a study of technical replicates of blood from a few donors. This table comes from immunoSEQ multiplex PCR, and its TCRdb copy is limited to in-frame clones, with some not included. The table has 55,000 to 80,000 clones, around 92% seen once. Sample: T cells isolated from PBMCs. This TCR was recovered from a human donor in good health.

The CDR3 DNA reads TGTGCCACCAGCAGAGATTCTTGGACAGGGGGCGTTGAAAAACTGTTTTTT. This translates into CATSRDSWTGGVEKLFF. This chain uses TRBV15 with TRBJ1-4; 11 nucleotides line up with TRBD1. The CDR3 covers 17 residues. Germline V lookup: CDR1 LNHNV, CDR2 YYDKDF (reference sequence). Trimming at V came to 0 bases and at J to 7 bases, leaving 7 bases not matched to a gene.